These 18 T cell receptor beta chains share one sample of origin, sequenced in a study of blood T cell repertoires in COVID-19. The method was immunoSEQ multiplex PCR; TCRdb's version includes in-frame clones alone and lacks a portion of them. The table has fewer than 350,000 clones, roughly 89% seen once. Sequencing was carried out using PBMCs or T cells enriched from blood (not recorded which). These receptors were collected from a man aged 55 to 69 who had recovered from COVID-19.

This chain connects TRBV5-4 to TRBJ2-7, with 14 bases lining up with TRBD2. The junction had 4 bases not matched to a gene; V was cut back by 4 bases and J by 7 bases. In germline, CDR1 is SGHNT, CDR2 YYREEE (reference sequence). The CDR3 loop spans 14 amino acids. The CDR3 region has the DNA TGTGCCAGCAGCGCGGGACTAGCGGGAGATGAGCAGTACTTC. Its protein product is CASSAGLAGDEQYF. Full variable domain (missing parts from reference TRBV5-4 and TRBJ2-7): ETGVTQSPTHLIKTRGQQVTLRCSSQSGHNTVSWYQQALGQGPQFIFQYYREEENGRGNFPPRFSGLQFPNYSSELNVNALELDDSALYLCASSAGLAGDEQYFGPGTRLTVT.

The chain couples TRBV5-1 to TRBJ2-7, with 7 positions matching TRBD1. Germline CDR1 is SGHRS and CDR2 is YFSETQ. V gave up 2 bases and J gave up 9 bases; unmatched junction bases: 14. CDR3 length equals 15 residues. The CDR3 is CASSLDRTGPWGQYF. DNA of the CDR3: TGCGCCAGCAGCTTAGATAGGACAGGACCTTGGGGGCAGTACTTC.

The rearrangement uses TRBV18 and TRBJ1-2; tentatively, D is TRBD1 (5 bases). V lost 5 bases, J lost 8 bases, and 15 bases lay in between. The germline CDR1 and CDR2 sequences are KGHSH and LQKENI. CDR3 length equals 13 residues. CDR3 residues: CASSAKQDYGYTF. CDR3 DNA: TGTGCCAGCTCAGCTAAACAGGATTACGGCTACACCTTC.

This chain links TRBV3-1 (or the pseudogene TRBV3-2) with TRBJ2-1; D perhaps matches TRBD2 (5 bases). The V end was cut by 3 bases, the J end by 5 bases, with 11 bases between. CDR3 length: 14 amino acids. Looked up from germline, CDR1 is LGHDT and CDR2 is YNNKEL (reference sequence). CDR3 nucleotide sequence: TGTGCCAGCAGCCATCAACTCGGGGACAATGAGCAGTTCTTC. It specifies CASSHQLGDNEQFF.

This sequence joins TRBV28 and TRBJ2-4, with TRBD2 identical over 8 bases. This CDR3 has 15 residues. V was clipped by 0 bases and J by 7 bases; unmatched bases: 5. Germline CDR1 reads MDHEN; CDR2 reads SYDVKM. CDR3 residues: CASSLWGGGRNIQYF. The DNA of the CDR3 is TGTGCCAGCAGTTTATGGGGGGGCGGGAGGAACATTCAGTACTTC.

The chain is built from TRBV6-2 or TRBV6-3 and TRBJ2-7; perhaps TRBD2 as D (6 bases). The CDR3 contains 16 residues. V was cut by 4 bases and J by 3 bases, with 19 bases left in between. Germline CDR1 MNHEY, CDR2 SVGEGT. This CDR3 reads CASSFYPSASNYEQYF. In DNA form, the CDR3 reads TGTGCCAGCAGTTTCTATCCTAGCGCAAGTAACTACGAGCAGTACTTC.

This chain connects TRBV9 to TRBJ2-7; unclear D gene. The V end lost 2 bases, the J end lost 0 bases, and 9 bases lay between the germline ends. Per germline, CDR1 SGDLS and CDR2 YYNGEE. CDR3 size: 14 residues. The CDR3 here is CASSVSVYSYEQYF. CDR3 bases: TGTGCCAGCAGCGTGAGTGTTTACTCCTACGAGCAGTACTTC.

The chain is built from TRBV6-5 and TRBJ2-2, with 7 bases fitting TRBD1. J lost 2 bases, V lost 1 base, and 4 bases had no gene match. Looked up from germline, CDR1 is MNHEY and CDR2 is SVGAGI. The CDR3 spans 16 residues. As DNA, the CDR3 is TGTGCCAGCAGTTACTACGGACAGGTCAACACCGGGGAGCTGTTTTTT. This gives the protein CASSYYGQVNTGELFF.

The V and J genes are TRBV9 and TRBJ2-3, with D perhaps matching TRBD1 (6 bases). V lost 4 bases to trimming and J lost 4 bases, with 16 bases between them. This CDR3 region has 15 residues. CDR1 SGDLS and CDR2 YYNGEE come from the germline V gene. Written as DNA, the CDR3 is TGTGCCAGCAGCCCATATGCACAGGGCGCAGATACGCAGTATTTT. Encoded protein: CASSPYAQGADTQYF.

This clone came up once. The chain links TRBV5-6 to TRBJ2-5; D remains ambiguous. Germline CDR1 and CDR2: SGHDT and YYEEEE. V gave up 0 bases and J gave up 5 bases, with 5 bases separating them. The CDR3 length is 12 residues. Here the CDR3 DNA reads TGTGCCAGCAGCTTGGCCTCGGAGACCCAGTACTTC. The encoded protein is CASSLASETQYF.

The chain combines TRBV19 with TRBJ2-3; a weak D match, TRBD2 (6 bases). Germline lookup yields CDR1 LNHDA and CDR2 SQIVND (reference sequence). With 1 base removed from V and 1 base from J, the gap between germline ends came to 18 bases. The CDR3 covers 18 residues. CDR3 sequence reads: CASSIVAGSQRGTDTQYF. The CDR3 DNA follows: TGTGCCAGTAGTATAGTCGCGGGATCCCAGAGGGGCACAGATACGCAGTATTTT.

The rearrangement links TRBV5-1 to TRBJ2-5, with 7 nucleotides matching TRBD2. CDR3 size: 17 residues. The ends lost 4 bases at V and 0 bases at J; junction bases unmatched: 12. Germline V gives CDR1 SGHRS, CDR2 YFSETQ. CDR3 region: CASSHTWGSGHQETQYF. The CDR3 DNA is TGCGCCAGCAGCCACACCTGGGGTAGCGGGCACCAAGAGACCCAGTACTTC.

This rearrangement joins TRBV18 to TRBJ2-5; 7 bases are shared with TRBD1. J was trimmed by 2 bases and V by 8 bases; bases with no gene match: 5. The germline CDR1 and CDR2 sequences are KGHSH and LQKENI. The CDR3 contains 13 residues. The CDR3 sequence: CASHQDRQETQYF. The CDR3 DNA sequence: TGTGCCAGCCACCAGGACAGGCAAGAGACCCAGTACTTC.

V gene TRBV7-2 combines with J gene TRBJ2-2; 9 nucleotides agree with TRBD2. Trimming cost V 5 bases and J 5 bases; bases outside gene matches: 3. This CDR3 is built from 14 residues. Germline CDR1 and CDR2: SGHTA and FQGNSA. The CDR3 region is CASSILAGTGELFF. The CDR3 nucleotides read TGTGCCAGCAGCATCCTAGCGGGAACCGGGGAGCTGTTTTTT.

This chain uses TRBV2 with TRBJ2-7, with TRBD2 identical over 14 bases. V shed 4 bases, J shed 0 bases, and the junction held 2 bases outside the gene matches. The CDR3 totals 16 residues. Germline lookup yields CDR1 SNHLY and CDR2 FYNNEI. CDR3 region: CASSAGLAGDSYEQYF. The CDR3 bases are TGTGCCAGCAGTGCGGGACTAGCGGGAGACTCCTACGAGCAGTACTTC.

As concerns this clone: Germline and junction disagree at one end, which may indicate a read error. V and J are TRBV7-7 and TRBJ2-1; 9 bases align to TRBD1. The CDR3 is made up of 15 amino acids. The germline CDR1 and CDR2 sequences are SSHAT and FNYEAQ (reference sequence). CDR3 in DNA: TGTGCTAGCAGCTTAGATGGGACAGGGAAGAATGAGCAGTTCTTC. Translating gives CASSLDGTGKNEQFF.

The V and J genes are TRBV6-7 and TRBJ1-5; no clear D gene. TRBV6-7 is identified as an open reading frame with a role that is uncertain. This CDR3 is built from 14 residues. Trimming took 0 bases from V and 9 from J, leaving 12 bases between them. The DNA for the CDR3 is TGTGCCAGCAGTTACTCCACCCGGTGCGGGCCCCAGCATTTT. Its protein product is CASSYSTRCGPQHF.

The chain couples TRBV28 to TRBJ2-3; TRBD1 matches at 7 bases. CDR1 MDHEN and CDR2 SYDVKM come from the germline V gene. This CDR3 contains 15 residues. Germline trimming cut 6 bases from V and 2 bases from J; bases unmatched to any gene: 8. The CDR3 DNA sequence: TGTGCCAGCAGCCCACCGGGACAGACCACAGATACGCAGTATTTT. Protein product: CASSPPGQTTDTQYF.